This T cell receptor (beta chain) came from a study of tumor-infiltrating lymphocytes in primary liver carcinoma. They got blood RNA out of unsorted whole blood and also pulled out germline DNA. V gave up 5 bases and J gave up 5 bases, with 13 bases separating them. CDR3 length equals 15 residues. CDR1 is MNHEY, CDR2 SVGAGI, per germline. Synthesis of TCR beta cDNA was carried out from 450 to 500 ng total RNA with a constant-region primer. ARM-PCR, slightly modified, supplied the TCR beta libraries through three nested multiplex PCR rounds. PCR rounds one and two used TRBV1-TRBV30 forward primers with a C-beta reverse primer for around 9 cycles each. TCRdb processed the multiplex PCR reads anew with MiXCR; each CDR3 protein has one entry. The sample includes some 190,000 distinct CDR3 sequences, less than 65% of them seen just once.

The sequencing input was peripheral blood. The chain has TRBV6-5 and TRBJ1-6; tentative D call: TRBD1 (5 bases). This TCR was sampled from a man aged 35 to 55 with primary liver carcinoma and hepatitis B virus infection. CDR3 DNA: TGTGCCAGCAGTCACGGGACGTACGATAATTCACCCCTCCACTTT. Amino acid sequence: CASSHGTYDNSPLHF.